The TCR beta chain described here comes from a study of regulatory T cells in long-lasting Graves disease. The CDR3 runs 16 residues. Looked up from germline, CDR1 is MNHEY and CDR2 is SMNVEV (reference sequence). Losses at the gene ends were 4 bases for V and 7 bases for J; bases not matched to a gene: 12. Sequencing libraries for TCR beta were prepared with iRepertoire HTBI primers and Arm-PCR of CDR3 regions. TCRdb reanalysed the multiplex PCR reads using MiXCR and keeps one entry per CDR3 protein. The table records 370,000 or so distinct CDR3 sequences, about a sixth of them present only once. Time point denoted: newly diagnosed GD, antithyroid drugs for less than 3 months. RNA isolated from PBMCs was used to make the TCR library. Another study also made use of these data, one on T cells in Graves' hyperthyroidism and ophthalmopathy. That work states: The model made its ophthalmopathy prediction, and onset followed a median around 6.5 months later.

This receptor was taken from a woman between 18 and 29 years old with Graves disease. The chain uses TRBV27 and TRBJ2-1; 8 bases match TRBD2. The sequencing here drew on peripheral blood mononuclear cells (PBMCs), taken at new diagnosis, from a patient treated with antithyroid drugs. CDR3 nucleotide sequence: TGTGCCAGCAGTTCGGGGGGGACACCCGGAGGGAATGAGCAGTTCTTC. Amino acids: CASSSGGTPGGNEQFF.